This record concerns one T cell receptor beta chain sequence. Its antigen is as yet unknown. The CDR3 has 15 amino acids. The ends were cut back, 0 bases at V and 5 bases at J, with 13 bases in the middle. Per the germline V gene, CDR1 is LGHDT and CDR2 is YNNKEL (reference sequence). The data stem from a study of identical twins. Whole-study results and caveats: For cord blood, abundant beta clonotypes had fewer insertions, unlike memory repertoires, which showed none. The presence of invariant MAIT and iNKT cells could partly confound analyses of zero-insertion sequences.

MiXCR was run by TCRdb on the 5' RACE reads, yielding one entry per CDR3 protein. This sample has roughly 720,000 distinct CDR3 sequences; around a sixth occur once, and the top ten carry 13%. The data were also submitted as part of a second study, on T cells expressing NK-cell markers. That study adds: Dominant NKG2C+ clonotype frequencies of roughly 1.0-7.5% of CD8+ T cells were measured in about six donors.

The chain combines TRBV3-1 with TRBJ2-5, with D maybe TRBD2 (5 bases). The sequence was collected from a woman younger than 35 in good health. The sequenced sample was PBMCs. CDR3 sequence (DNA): TGTGCCAGCAGCCAAGATCTTAAAGGGAGTGAGACCCAGTACTTC. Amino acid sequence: CASSQDLKGSETQYF.